This T cell receptor beta chain comes out of a study of blood T cell repertoires in COVID-19. Study-level background: The origin of the acute and convalescent COVID-19 samples was the United States, Italy and Spain. The analysed material was cDNA or gDNA that came from T cells, B-cell-depleted T cells, or PBMCs.

Authors' data handling: Reference gene primer amplification gave estimated nucleated cell counts. The table came from immunoSEQ multiplex PCR; TCRdb's copy has only in-frame clones and leaves some out. V, J and clone size are taken as reported in that table, and D and trimming were inferred from the DNA itself. The sample consists of some 300,000 clones, 90% of them appearing once. While infection was still active, Seattle patients were enrolled and then followed longitudinally. This clone was seen a few times. The CDR3 runs 15 residues. With 8 bases removed from V and 1 base from J, the gap between germline ends came to 19 bases. Germline CDR1 is SQVTM and CDR2 is ANQGSEA.

The TCR comes from a woman between 50 and 59 years old with COVID-19, enrolled during active disease. Sequencing was performed on peripheral blood. The chain couples TRBV29-1 to TRBJ2-3; D may be TRBD1 or TRBD2 (6 bases each). The CDR3 loop reads CSPGATGSGTDTQYF. The CDR3 nucleotides are TGCAGCCCGGGGGCTACAGGGTCCGGCACAGATACGCAGTATTTT.